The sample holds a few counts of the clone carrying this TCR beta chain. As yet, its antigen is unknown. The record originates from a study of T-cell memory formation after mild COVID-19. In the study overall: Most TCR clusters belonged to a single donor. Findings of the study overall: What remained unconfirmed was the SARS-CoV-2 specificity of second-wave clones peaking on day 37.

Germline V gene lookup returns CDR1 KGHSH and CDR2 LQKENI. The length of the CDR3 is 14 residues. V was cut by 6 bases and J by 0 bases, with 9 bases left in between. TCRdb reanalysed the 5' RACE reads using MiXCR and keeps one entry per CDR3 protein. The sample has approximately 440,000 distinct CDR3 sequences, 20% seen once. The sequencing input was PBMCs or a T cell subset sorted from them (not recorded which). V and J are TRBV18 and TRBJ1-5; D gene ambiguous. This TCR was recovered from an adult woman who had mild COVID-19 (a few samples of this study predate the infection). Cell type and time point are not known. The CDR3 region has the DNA TGTGCCAGCTCCCATACAGCTAGCAATCAGCCCCAGCATTTT. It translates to CASSHTASNQPQHF.